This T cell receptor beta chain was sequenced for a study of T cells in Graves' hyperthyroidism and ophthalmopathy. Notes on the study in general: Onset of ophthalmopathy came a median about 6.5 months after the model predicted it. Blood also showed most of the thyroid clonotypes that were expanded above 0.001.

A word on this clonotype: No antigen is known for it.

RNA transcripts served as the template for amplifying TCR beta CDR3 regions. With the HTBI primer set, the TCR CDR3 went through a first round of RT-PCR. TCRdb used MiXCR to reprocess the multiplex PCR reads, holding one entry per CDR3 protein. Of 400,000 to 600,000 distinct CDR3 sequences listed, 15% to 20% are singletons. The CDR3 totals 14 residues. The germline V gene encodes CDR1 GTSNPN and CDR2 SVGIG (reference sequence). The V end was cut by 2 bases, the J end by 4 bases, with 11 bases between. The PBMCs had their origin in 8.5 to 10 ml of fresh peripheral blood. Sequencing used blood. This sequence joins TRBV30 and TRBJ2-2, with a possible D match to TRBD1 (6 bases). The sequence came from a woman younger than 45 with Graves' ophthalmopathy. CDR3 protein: CAWSPGQITGELFF. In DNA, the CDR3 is TGTGCCTGGAGTCCCGGACAGATCACCGGGGAGCTGTTTTTT.